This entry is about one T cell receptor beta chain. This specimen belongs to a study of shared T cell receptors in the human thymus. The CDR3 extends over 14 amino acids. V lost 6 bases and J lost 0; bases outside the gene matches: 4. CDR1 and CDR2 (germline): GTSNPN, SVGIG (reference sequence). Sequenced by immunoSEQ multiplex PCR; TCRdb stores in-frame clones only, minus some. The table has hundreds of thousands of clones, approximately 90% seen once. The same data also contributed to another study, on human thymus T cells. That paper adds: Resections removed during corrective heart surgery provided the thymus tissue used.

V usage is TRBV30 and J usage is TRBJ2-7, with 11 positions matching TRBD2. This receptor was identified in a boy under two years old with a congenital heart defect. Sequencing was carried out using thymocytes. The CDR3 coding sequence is TGTGCCTGTTCTAGCGGGAGGCCCTCCTACGAGCAGTACTTC. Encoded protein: CACSSGRPSYEQYF.